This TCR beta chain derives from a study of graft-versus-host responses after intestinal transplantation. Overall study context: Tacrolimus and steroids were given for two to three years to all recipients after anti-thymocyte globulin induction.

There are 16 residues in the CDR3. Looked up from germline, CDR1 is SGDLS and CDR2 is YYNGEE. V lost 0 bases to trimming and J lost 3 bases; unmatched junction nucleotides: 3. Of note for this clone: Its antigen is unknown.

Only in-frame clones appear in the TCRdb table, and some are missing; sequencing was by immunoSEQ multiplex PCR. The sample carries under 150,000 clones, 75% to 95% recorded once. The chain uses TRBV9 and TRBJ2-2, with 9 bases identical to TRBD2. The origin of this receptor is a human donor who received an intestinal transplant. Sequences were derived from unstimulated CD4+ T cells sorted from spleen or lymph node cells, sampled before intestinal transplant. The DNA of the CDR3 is TGTGCCAGCAGCGTAGGAGCGGGAGGTTACACCGGGGAGCTGTTTTTT. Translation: CASSVGAGGYTGELFF.